This T cell receptor beta chain was identified in a study of blood T cells in healthy people across ages (dated by TCRdb to between 2014 and 2017). Looking at the study overall: In model experiments, template switching captured roughly one uniquely barcoded TCR beta cDNA molecule for every two T cells. To track age-related changes in TCR beta repertoire diversity, the study relied on deep sequencing normalized with unique cDNA molecular identifiers. The donors were divided into four age groups: young (average 16 years), middle-aged (roughly 40), aged (62) and long-lived (around 87). To avoid experimental bias, donors of different ages were spread randomly across the sequencing lanes. The study analyzed two additional independent replicas of 1 million unique cDNA reads from the same blood draw for two donors, one aged 18 to 30 and one aged 80 or older. Points the paper makes about the study in general: There was a strong correlation between observed TCR beta diversity and the percentage of naive T cells measured by flow cytometry. Since profiling was done on bulk unsorted PBMCs, naive and antigen-experienced compartments could not be conclusively compared. Observed TCR beta diversity per million T cells fell roughly linearly with age, and a significant reduction was already apparent by age around 40. Because the CMV infection status of the donors was unknown, age-related changes in expanded clonotypes may potentially have been confounded. Estimates of total diversity based on one million sequenced T cells were regarded as lower bounds and as underestimates. The long-lived group showed more naive CD4+ T cells, fewer expanded clones and increased TCR diversity than the aged group, suggesting age selection.

The CDR3 has 14 amino acids, counting the end cysteine and phenylalanine. Only the CDR3 DNA is retained, 42 bases long and in frame from the first base. CDR1 and CDR2 (LNHDA, SQIVND) derive from the germline V gene (reference sequence). A distance of 15 bases separates the germline ends of V and J, which lose 7 bases and 5 bases respectively. Systemically healthy Caucasian individuals from Russia, 39 in total and aged roughly 6 to 95 years, were included as donors. Around 9.8 milliliters of peripheral blood were collected from each donor into EDTA-treated Vacutainer tubes. Ficoll-Paque density-gradient centrifugation was used to isolate PBMCs, with at least 7 million obtained per sample. Trizol reagent was used to extract total RNA from PBMCs, with at least 6 micrograms per sample. For every donor, an aliquot of PBMCs went through flow cytometry to measure the percentages of naive CD45RAhigh/CD27high T cells.

The library was obtained by 5' RACE. Instrument used: Illumina HiSeq 2500. The second PCR ran for roughly 7 to 12 cycles and used a J-beta primer mix along with a sample-barcoded 5' primer. A template-switch 5' adaptor carrying 12 random nucleotides introduced a unique molecular identifier onto each TCR beta cDNA molecule. Each sample yielded at least 2.5 million CDR3-containing paired-end reads. First-strand cDNA synthesis was performed from all RNA using the Mint cDNA synthesis kit, with priming by a TRBC-specific oligonucleotide. All cDNA was treated with uracil-DNA glycosylase and then went through a first 18-cycle PCR with the universal primers M1SS and BC2_uni_R. The authors' analysis ran thus. Each sample was normalized by randomly selecting 1 million high-quality reads, each carrying a distinct molecular identifier. Instead of being binned into consensus sequences, reads that shared molecular identifiers were thrown out. MiTCR, with a Q25 quality threshold and the strictest error-elimination algorithm, was used for CDR3 identification, clonotype clustering and error correction. A nonparametric unseen species model with Euler transformation was used to estimate a lower bound on total TCR beta diversity. The public reads were reanalyzed by TCRdb: fastp trimming at Q25, MiXCR alignment, in-frame beta chains only. Each record represents a unique CDR3 protein, reported with the most common genes and DNA among its rows. The V and J calls shown here were made by TCRdb, not taken from the authors' results. The sample table contains some 1.5 million distinct CDR3 sequences; only one count was recorded for 28% of them. Jointly, the top ten make up 7.7% of the sample.

This clonotype was seen repeatedly, ten times or more. Its antigen is not yet known. The sample holds no much larger clone one base away, and base qualities are not on file. Sequenced input: blood. Recombination linked TRBV19 to TRBJ1-5; matching of 5 bases hints at TRBD1 as the D gene. This TCR was recovered from a woman aged 25 to 39 in good health. The CDR3 protein is CASTRDGGYQPQHF. The DNA is TGTGCCAGTACCAGGGACGGTGGCTATCAGCCCCAGCATTTT.